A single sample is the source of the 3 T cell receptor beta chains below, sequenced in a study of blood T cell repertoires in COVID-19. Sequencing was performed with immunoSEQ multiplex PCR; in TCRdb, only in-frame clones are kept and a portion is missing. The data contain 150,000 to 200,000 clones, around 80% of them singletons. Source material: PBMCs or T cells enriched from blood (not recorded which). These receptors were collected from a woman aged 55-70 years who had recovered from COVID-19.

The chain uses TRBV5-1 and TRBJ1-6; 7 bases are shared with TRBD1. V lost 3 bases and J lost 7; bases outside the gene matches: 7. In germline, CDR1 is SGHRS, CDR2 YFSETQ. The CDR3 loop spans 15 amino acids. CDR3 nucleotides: TGCGCCAGCAGCTCAACGGGACAGATGAATTCACCCCTCCACTTT. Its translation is CASSSTGQMNSPLHF.

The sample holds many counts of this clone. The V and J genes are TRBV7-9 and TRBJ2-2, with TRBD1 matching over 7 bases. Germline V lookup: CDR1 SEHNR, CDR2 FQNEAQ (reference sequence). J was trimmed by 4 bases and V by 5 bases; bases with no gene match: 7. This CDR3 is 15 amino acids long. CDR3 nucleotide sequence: TGTGCCAGCAGCCCTGGGGACAGACCCACCGGGGAGCTGTTTTTT. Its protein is CASSPGDRPTGELFF.

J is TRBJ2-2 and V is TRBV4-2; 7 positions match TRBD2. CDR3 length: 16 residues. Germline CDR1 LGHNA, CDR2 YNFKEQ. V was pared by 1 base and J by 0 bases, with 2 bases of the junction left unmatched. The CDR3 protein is CASSQVLASNTGELFF. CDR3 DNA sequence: TGTGCCAGCAGCCAAGTACTAGCGTCGAACACCGGGGAGCTGTTTTTT.